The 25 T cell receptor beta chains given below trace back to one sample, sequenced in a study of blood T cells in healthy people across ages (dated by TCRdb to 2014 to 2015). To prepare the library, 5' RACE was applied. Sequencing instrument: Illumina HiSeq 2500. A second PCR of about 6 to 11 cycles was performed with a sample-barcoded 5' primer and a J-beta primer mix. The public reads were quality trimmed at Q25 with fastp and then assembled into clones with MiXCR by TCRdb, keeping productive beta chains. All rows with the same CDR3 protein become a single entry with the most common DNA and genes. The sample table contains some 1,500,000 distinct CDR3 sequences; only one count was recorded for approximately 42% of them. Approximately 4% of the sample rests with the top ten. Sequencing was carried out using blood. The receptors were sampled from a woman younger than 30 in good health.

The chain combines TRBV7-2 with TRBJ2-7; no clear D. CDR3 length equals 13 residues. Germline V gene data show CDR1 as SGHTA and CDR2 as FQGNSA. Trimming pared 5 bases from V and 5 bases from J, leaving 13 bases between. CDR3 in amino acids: CASSPLRGDEQYF. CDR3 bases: TGTGCCAGCAGCCCCCTGCGTGGTGACGAGCAGTACTTC.

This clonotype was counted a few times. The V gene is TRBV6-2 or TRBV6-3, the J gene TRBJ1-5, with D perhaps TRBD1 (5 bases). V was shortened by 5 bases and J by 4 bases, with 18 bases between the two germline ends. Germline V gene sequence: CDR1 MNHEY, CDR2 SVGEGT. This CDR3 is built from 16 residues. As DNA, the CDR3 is TGTGCCAGCAGTCCTTCATTCAGGGTGCGGAATCAGCCCCAGCATTTT. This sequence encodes CASSPSFRVRNQPQHF.

The CDR3 DNA reads TGTGCCAGCTCCATAGACCGAACTGAAGCTTTCTTT. It yields the protein CASSIDRTEAFF. This chain uses TRBV19 with TRBJ1-1; D unclear. Germline V lookup: CDR1 LNHDA, CDR2 SQIVND (reference sequence). This CDR3 contains 12 residues. V was shortened by 9 bases and J by 5 bases, with 13 bases between the two germline ends. Supplemented by reference TRBV19 and TRBJ1-1, the full variable domain reads DGGITQSPKYLFRKEGQNVTLSCEQNLNHDAMYWYRQDPGQGLRLIYYSQIVNDFQKGDIAEGYSVSREKKESFPLTVTSAQKNPTAFYLCASSIDRTEAFFGQGTRLTVV.

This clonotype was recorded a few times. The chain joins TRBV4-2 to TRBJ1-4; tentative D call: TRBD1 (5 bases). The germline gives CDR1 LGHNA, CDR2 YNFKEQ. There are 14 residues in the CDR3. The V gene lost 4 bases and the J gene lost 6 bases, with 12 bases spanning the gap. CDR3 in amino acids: CASSRRAVDEKLFF. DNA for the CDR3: TGTGCCAGCAGCCGCAGGGCGGTAGATGAAAAACTGTTTTTT.

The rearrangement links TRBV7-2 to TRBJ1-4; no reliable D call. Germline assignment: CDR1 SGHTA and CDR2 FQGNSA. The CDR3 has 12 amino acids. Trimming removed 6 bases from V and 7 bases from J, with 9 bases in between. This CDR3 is CASSLQSEKLFF. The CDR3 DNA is TGTGCCAGCAGTTTACAAAGTGAAAAACTGTTTTTT.

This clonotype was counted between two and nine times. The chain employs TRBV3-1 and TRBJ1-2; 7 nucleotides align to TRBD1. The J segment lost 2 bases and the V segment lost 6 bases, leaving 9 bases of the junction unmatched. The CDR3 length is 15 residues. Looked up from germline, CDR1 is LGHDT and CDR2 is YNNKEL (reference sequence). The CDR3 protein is CASSSYRGQNYGYTF. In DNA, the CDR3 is TGTGCCAGCAGTTCTTACAGGGGACAAAACTATGGCTACACCTTC.

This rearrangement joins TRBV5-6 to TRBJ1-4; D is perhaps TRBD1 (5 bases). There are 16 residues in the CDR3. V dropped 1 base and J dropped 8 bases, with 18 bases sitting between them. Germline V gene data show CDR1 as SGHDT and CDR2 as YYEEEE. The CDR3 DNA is TGTGCCAGCAGCTTGAGTCTAACAGGCGAACAGGAAAAACTGTTTTTT. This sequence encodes CASSLSLTGEQEKLFF. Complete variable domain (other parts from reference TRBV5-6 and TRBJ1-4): DAGVTQSPTHLIKTRGQQVTLRCSPKSGHDTVSWYQQALGQGPQFIFQYYEEEERQRGNFPDRFSGHQFPNYSSELNVNALLLGDSALYLCASSLSLTGEQEKLFFGSGTQLSVL.

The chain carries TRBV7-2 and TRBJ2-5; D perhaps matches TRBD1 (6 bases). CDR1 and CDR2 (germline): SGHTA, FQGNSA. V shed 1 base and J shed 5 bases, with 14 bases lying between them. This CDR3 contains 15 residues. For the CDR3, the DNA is TGTGCCAGCAGCTTAGGATCCGCAGGGGCTGAGACCCAGTACTTC. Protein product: CASSLGSAGAETQYF. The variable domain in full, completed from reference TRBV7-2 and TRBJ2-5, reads GAGVSQSPSNKVTEKGKDVELRCDPISGHTALYWYRQSLGQGLEFLIYFQGNSAPDKSGLPSDRFSAERTGGSVSTLTIQRTQQEDSAVYLCASSLGSAGAETQYFGPGTRLLVL.

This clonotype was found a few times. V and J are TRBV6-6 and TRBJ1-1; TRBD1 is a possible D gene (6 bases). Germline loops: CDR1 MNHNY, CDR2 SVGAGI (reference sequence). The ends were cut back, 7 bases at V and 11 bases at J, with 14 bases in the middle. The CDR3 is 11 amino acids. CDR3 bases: TGTGCCAGCACCACAACAGGGTGGGCTTTCTTT. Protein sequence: CASTTTGWAFF.

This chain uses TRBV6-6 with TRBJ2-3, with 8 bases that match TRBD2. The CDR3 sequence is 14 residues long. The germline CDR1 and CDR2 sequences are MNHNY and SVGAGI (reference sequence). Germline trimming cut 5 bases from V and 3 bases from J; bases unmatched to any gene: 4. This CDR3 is CASSRSGETDTQYF. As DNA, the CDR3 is TGTGCCAGCAGTCGTAGCGGGGAAACAGATACGCAGTATTTT.

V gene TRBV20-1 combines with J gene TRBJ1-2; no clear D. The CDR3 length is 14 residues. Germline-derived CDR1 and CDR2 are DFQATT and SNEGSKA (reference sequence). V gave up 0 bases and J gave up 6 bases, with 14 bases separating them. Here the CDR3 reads CSARDGVGHDGYTF. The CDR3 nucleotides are TGCAGTGCTAGAGATGGGGTAGGGCATGATGGCTACACCTTC.

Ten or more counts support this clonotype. CDR3 nucleotide sequence: TGCGCCAGCAGCGTACGACAGGATAGCTACACCTTC. It translates to CASSVRQDSYTF. The chain combines TRBV4-1 with TRBJ1-2; possibly TRBD1 for D (6 bases). CDR1 and CDR2 (germline): MGHRA, YSYEKL. Trimming took 5 bases from V and 9 from J, leaving 13 bases between them. This CDR3 has 12 residues.

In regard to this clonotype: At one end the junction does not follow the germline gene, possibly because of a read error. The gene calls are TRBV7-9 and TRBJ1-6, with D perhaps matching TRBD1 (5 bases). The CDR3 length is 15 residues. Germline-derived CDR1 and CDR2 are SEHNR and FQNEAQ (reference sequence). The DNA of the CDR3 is TGTGACAGCAGCAACCGGGGCGAATATAATTCACCCCTCCACTTT. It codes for CDSSNRGEYNSPLHF.

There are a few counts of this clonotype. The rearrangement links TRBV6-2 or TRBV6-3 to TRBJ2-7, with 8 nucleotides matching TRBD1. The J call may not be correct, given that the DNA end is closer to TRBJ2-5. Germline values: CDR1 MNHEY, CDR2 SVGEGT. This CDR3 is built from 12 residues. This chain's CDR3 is CATATGGETQYF. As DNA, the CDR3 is TGTGCCACCGCCACAGGGGGAGAGACCCAGTACTTC.

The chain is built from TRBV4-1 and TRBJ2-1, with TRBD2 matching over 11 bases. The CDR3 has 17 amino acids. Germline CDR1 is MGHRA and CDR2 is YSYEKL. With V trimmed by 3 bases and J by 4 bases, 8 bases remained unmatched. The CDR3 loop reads CASSQATGTSGYNEQFF. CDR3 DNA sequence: TGCGCCAGCAGCCAGGCAACCGGGACTAGCGGATACAATGAGCAGTTCTTC.

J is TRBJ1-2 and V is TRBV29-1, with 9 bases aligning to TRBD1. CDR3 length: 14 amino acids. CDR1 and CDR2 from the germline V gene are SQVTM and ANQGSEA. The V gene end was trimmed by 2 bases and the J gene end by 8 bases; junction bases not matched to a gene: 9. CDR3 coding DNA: TGCAGCGTTGAACTCTCACAGGGGGCGCAAGGCTACACCTTC. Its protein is CSVELSQGAQGYTF.

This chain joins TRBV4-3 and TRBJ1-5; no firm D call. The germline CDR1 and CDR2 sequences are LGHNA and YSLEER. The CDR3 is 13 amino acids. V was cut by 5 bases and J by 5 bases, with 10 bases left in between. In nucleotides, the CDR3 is TGCGCCAGCAGCTTCGGCAGCGATCAGCCCCAGCATTTT. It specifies CASSFGSDQPQHF.

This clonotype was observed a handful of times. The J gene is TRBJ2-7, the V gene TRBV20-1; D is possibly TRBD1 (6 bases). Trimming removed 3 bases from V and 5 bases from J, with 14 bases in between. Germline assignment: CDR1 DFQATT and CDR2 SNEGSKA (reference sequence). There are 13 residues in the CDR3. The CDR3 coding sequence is TGCAGTGCTAGCGACAGGACAAAGGACGAGCAGTACTTC. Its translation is CSASDRTKDEQYF.

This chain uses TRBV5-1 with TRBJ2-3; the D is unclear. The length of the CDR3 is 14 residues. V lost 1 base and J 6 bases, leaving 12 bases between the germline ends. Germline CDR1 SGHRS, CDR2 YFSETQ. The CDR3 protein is CASSLMSSEDTQYF. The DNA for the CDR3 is TGCGCCAGCAGCTTGATGAGTAGTGAGGATACGCAGTATTTT.

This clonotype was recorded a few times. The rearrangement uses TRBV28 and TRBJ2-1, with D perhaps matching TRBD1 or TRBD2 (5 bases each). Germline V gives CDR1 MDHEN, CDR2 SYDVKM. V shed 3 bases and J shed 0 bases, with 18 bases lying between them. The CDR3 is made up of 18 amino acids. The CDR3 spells CASSFGWGGPSSYNEQFF. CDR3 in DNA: TGTGCCAGCAGTTTTGGGTGGGGCGGGCCAAGCTCCTACAATGAGCAGTTCTTC.

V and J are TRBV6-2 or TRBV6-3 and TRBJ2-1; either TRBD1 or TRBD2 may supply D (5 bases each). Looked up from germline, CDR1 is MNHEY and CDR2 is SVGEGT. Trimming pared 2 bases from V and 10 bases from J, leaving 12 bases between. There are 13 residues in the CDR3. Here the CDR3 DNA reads TGTGCCAGCAGTTACATTGGGGGAAACGAGCAGTTCTTC. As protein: CASSYIGGNEQFF.

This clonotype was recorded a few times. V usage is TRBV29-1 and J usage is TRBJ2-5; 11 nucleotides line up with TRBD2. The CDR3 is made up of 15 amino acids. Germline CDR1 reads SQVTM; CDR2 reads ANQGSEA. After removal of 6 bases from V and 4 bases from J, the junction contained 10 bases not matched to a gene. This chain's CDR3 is CSVGYLAGGRETQYF. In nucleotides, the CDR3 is TGCAGCGTCGGTTACTTAGCGGGAGGGCGAGAGACCCAGTACTTC.

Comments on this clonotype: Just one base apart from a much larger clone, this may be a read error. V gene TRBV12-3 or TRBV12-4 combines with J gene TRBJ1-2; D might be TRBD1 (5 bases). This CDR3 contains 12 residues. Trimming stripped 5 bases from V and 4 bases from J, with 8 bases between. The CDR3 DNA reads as TGTGCCAGCAGTGACGACAGCTATGGCTACACCTTC. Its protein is CASSDDSYGYTF.

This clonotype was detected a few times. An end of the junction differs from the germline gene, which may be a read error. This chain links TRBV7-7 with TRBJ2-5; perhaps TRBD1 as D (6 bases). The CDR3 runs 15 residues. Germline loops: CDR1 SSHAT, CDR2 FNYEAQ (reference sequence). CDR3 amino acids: CASSLVIGGPETQYF. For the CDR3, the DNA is TGTGCTAGCAGCTTAGTAATTGGGGGCCCGGAGACCCAGTACTTC.

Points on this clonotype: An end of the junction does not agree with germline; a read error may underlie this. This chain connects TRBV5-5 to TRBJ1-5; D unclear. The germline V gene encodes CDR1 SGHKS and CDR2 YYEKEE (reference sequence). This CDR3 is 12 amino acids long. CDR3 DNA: TGTTCCAGCAGCTTACAGAATCAGCCCCAGCATTTT. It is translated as CSSSLQNQPQHF.